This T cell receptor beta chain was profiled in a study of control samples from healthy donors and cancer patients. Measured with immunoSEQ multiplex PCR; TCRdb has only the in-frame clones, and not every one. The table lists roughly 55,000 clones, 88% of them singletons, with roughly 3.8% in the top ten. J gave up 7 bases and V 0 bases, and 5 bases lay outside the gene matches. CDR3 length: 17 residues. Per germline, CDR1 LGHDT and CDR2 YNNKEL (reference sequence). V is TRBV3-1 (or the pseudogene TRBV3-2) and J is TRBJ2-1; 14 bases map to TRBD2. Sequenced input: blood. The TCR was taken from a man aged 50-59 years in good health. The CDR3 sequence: CASSQEGTSGSRNEQFF. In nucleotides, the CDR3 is TGTGCCAGCAGCCAAGAAGGGACTAGCGGGAGTAGGAATGAGCAGTTCTTC.